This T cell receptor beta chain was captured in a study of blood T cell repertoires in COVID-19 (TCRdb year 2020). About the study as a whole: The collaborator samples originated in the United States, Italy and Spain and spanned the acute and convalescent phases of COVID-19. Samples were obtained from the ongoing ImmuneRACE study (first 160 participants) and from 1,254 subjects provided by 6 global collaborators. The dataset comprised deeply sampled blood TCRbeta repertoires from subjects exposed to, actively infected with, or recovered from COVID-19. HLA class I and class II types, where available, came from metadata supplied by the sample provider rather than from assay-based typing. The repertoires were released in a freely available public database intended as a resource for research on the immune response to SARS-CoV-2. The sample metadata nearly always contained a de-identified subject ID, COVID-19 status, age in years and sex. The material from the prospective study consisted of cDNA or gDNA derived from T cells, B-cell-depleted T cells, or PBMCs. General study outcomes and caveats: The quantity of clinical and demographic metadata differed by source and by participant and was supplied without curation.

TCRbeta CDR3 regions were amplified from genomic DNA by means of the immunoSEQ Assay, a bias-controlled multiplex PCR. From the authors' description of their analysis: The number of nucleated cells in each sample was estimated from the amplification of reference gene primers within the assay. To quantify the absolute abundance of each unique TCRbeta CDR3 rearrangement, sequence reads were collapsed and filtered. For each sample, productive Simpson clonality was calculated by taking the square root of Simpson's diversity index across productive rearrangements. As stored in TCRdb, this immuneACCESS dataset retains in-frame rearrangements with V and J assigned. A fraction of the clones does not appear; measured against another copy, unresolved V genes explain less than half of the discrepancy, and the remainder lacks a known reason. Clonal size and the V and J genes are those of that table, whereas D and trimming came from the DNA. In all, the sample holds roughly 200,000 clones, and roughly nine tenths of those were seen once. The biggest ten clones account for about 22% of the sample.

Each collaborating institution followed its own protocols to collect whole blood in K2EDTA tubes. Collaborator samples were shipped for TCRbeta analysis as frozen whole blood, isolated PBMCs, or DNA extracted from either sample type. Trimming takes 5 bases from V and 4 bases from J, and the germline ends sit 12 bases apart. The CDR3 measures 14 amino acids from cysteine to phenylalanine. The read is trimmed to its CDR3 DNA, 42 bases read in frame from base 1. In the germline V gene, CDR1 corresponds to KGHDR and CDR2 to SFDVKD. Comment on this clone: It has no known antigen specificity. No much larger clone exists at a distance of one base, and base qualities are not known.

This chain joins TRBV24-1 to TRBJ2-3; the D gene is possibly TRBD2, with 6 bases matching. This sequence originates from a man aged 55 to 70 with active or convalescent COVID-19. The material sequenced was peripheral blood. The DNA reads TGTGCCACCAGTGTACGCGGAGGGGCAGATACGCAGTATTTT. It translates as CATSVRGGADTQYF.